This T cell receptor beta chain appears in the sequencing data of a study of shared clonotypes between healthy human individuals. Study outcomes and limitations: Investigators expected sequencing depth to affect clonotype sharing among donors.

To note about this clone: The antigen is unknown.

Produced via immunoSEQ multiplex PCR; TCRdb's table is partial and in-frame only. This sample has about 1.5 million clones, with around 95% found just once. This sequence was found in a young man in good health. Sequencing was done on a sample of naive CD4+ T cells sorted from blood. This sample's subset: CD45RA+ positively selected.

The DNA for the CDR3 is TGCGCCAGCACTAGAGGAGGTTGGGAGACCCAGTACTTC. The encoded protein is CASTRGGWETQYF. V and J are TRBV10-2 and TRBJ2-5; D is perhaps TRBD2 (5 bases). Trimming pared 7 bases from V and 5 bases from J, leaving 14 bases between. CDR1 and CDR2 from the germline V gene are WSHSY and SAAADI. CDR3 length: 13 amino acids.